This T cell receptor beta chain was identified in a study of CD8+CD57+ T cells in acquired aplastic anemia. Study context: Quantities of DNA derived from sorted CD4+ and CD8+ cells averaged 3.2 ug. Whole-study findings and limits: A set of twenty-nine CD8+ CDR3 sequences was shared between patients and controls, and these sequences appeared highly expressed in patients.

As concerns this clonotype: Antigen specificity is unknown.

The CDR3 spans 13 residues. CDR1 and CDR2 (germline): SQVTM, ANQGSEA. Patients picked for sequencing had shown CD8+CD57+ cell expansion detected by flow cytometry. The enrolled patients all had severe acquired aplastic anemia. Sampling of blood occurred while the patients had still received no therapy. TCR beta VDJ combinations and CDR3 sequences were profiled from genomic DNA. TCRdb processed the reads anew with MiXCR; each CDR3 protein has one entry. The table includes about 160,000 distinct CDR3 sequences, more than 40% detected once. The TCR originated in a human donor with aplastic anemia. Sequencing was done on a sample of sorted CD4+, CD8+, or CD8+CD57+ T cells (not recorded which) from PBMCs. The gene calls are TRBV29-1 and TRBJ1-2; tentative D call: TRBD1 (5 bases). This CDR3 is CSASGQGHYGYTF. The CDR3 nucleotides read TGCAGTGCTAGCGGGCAGGGACACTATGGCTACACCTTC.